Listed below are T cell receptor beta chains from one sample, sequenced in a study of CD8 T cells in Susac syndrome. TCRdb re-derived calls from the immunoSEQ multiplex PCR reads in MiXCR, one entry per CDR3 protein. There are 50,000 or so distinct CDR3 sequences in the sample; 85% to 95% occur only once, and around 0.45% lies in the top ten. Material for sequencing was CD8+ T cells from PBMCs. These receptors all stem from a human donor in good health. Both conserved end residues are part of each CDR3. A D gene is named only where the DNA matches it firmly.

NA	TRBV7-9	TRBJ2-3	CASSLSGVADTQYF
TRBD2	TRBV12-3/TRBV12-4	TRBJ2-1	CASSLPFPGTSGLPYNEQFF
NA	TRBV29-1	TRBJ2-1	CSAPHSGTYNEQFF
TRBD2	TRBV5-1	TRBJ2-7	CARRLAGVFSYEQYF
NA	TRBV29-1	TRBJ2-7	CSAGLSLGDEQYF
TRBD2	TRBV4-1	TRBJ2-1	CASSQAPGLGDNEQFF
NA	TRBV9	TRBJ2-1	CASSESYNEQFF
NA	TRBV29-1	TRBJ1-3	CSVEGAKENGNTIYF
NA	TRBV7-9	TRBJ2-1	CASSPVLWEGSYNEQFF
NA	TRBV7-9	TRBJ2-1	CASTDSAGARYNEQFF
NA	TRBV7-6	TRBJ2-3	CASSLGGLGTDTQYF
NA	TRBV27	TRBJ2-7	CASSWRGESEQYF
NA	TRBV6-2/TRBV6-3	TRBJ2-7	CASSYPTRDYEQYF
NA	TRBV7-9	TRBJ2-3	CASSHSDSSDTQYF
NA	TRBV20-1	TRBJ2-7	CSARYRSYGRISGYEQYF
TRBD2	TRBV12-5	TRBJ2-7	CASGLEGLAVSSYEQYF
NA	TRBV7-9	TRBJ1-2	CASTRPGEKDYGYTF
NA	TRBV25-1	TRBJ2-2	CASGSSTGELFF
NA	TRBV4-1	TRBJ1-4	CASSQVGRRGEKLFF
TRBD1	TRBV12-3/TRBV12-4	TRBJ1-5	CASSSHNRGSNQPQHF
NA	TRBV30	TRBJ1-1	CAWSVYIGGYTEAFF
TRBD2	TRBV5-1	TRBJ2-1	CASSLLAVPPDEQFF
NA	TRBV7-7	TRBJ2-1	CASSLDATYNEQFF
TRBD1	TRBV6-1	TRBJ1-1	CASSRSGTGEWAEAFF
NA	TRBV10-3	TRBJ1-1	CAISESGARSEAFF
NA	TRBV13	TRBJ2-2	CASSLPGSGTGELFF
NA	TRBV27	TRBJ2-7	CASSLVYNSYEQYF
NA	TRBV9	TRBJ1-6	CASSPEDVPYSPLHF
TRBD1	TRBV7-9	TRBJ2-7	CASSLRDSRYEQYF
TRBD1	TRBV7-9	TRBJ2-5	CASSWGQGQETQYF
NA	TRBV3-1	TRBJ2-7	CASSPPWGSSYEQYF
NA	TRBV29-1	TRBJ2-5	CSVSIRARGETQYF
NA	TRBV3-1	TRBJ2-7	CASSHILASRDEQYF
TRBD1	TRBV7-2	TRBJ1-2	CASSLVGTGAYGYTF
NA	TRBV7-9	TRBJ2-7	CASSNYRDEQYF
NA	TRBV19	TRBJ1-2	CASRSLRGPTDYGYTF
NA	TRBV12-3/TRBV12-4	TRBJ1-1	CASSYSYEAFF
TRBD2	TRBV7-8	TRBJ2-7	CASSLELAGSTMAFEQYF
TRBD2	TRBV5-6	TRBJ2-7	CASSLSLAGAARDCEQYF
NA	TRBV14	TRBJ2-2	CASSQEPGGPSVTGELFF
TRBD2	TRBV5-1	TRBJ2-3	CASSLAGAGDTQYF
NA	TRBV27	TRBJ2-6	CASSSSGANVLTF
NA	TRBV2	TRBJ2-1	CASSPRGDLSYNEQFF
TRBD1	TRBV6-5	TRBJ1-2	CASLPSAGTAYGYTF
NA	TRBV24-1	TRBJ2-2	CATSDPRFGELFF
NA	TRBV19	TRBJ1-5	CASSISQGSNQPQHF
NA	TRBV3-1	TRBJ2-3	CASSQDGDPDTQYF
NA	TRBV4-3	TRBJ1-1	CASSQSWVQGYTEAFF
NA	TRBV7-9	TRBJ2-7	CASSLSPGGSAYEQYF
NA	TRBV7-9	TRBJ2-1	CASSPGTRGNEQFF
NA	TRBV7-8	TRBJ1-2	CASSSARTGGYTF